The 17 T cell receptor beta chains reported below all come from one sample, sequenced in a study of T cells after yellow fever vaccination. TCRdb independently ran MiXCR on the 5' RACE reads; one entry per CDR3 protein. The sample holds under 600,000 distinct CDR3 sequences; 13% are singletons and the top ten take over 13%. The material sequenced was PBMCs, taken on the day of the yellow fever booster vaccination. These receptors originate from a man aged 30-40 years who received the YFV17D yellow fever vaccine.

This clonotype was observed a few times. This chain uses TRBV15 with TRBJ2-2; the match to TRBD2 covers 10 bases. V was pared by 0 bases and J by 5 bases, with 12 bases of the junction left unmatched. CDR1 and CDR2 (germline): LNHNV, YYDKDF (reference sequence). The CDR3 spans 19 residues. The CDR3 sequence: CATSRDSPRTSGLTGELFF. In DNA form, the CDR3 reads TGTGCCACCAGCAGAGATTCACCGCGGACTAGCGGACTTACCGGGGAGCTGTTTTTT.

The table lists this clonotype with a few counts. The chain combines TRBV29-1 with TRBJ2-7; no clear D gene. This CDR3 is 15 amino acids long. With 0 bases removed from V and 0 bases from J, the gap between germline ends came to 12 bases. Germline V gives CDR1 SQVTM, CDR2 ANQGSEA. CDR3 bases: TGCAGCGTTGAAGATCAGTCCCAGAGCTCCTACGAGCAGTACTTC. It is translated as CSVEDQSQSSYEQYF.

This clonotype showed up just a few times. The chain employs TRBV11-2 and TRBJ2-1, with 13 bases fitting TRBD2. The CDR3 loop spans 15 amino acids. Germline V gives CDR1 SGHAT, CDR2 FQNNGV. V shed 1 base, J shed 15 bases, and the junction held 9 bases outside the gene matches. DNA of the CDR3: TGTGCCAGCAGCTTAGTAGGGACTAGCGGGACCGGGGGGTTCTTC. Its translation is CASSLVGTSGTGGFF.

This clonotype was seen only a few times. CDR3 nucleotide sequence: TGTGCCAGCTCCCCGCCGGGACAGGGCTTTCACAATGAGCAGTTCTTC. Residues: CASSPPGQGFHNEQFF. This chain links TRBV18 with TRBJ2-1; 9 nucleotides match TRBD1. The V gene's germline CDR1 is KGHSH and CDR2 LQKENI. Germline trimming cut 6 bases from V and 5 bases from J; bases unmatched to any gene: 11. The CDR3 has 16 residues.

In this sample, this clonotype turned up a few times. The CDR3 DNA sequence: TGTGCCAGCATTGGCGGGCCTGCCCCCGGGGAGCTGTTTTTT. Encoded protein: CASIGGPAPGELFF. The chain has TRBV7-2 and TRBJ2-2; TRBD2 is a possible D gene (5 bases). Germline CDR1 SGHTA, CDR2 FQGNSA. This CDR3 comprises 14 residues. V was cut by 7 bases and J by 6 bases, with 15 bases left in between. Full variable domain (outside the CDR3, taken from reference TRBV7-2 and TRBJ2-2): GAGVSQSPSNKVTEKGKDVELRCDPISGHTALYWYRQSLGQGLEFLIYFQGNSAPDKSGLPSDRFSAERTGGSVSTLTIQRTQQEDSAVYLCASIGGPAPGELFFGEGSRLTVL.

The chain joins TRBV20-1 to TRBJ1-1, with D hard to call. CDR3 length: 13 amino acids. Trimming left V 0 bases short and J 2 bases short, with 7 bases between. Germline V gene sequence: CDR1 DFQATT, CDR2 SNEGSKA (reference sequence). This chain's CDR3 is CSARDTSNTEAFF. CDR3 nucleotides: TGCAGTGCTAGAGATACGTCAAACACTGAAGCTTTCTTT.

This clonotype showed up just a few times. The chain links TRBV29-1 to TRBJ2-7; TRBD2 might be the D (6 bases). The CDR3 spans 14 residues. The germline V gene has CDR1 SQVTM and CDR2 ANQGSEA. Trimming shortened V by 0 bases and J by 7 bases, and 16 bases separated the two germline ends. The CDR3 loop is CSVEEAGKEGEQYF. The CDR3, as DNA: TGCAGCGTTGAAGAGGCGGGGAAGGAGGGAGAGCAGTACTTC.

This clonotype was seen a handful of times. The chain couples TRBV7-2 to TRBJ2-1; 8 bases align to TRBD1. V lost 4 bases and J lost 4; bases outside the gene matches: 6. CDR1 is SGHTA, CDR2 FQGNSA, per germline. The CDR3 totals 15 residues. CDR3 in amino acids: CASSSDRGGYNEQFF. The CDR3 nucleotides read TGTGCCAGCAGCTCCGACAGGGGTGGGTACAATGAGCAGTTCTTC. Together with reference TRBV7-2 and TRBJ2-1, the CDR3 gives the full variable domain: GAGVSQSPSNKVTEKGKDVELRCDPISGHTALYWYRQSLGQGLEFLIYFQGNSAPDKSGLPSDRFSAERTGGSVSTLTIQRTQQEDSAVYLCASSSDRGGYNEQFFGPGTRLTVL.

In its sample, this clonotype was seen a few times. CDR3 in DNA: TGTGCCACCAGTGATTGGCAGGGGCGAAGCACAGATACGCAGTATTTT. Its protein is CATSDWQGRSTDTQYF. The rearrangement joins TRBV24-1 to TRBJ2-3, with D perhaps TRBD1 (6 bases). Germline V gene data show CDR1 as KGHDR and CDR2 as SFDVKD. There are 16 residues in the CDR3. Between the trimmed V and J ends, which lost 2 bases and 0 bases, there was a span of 11 bases.

This clonotype was observed a few times. This chain uses TRBV11-2 with TRBJ2-1, with TRBD2 matching 7 bases. The CDR3 has 13 residues. J gave up 8 bases and V 8 bases, and 9 bases lay outside the gene matches. The V gene's germline CDR1 is SGHAT and CDR2 FQNNGV. In nucleotides, the CDR3 is TGTGCCAGCGCTCTGGGGAGGGTGGATGAGCAGTTCTTC. It translates to CASALGRVDEQFF.

This clonotype has just a few counts. This chain uses TRBV24-1 with TRBJ2-2, with 9 positions matching TRBD1. The trim removed 5 bases at V and 1 base at J, leaving 1 base unmatched. Per the germline V gene, CDR1 is KGHDR and CDR2 is SFDVKD. The CDR3 is made up of 15 amino acids. CDR3: CATSGTGENTGELFF. In nucleotides, the CDR3 is TGTGCCACCAGTGGGACAGGGGAGAACACCGGGGAGCTGTTTTTT.

The chain is built from TRBV20-1 and TRBJ2-1, with TRBD2 matching over 13 bases. With 6 bases clipped from V and 3 bases from J, the junction kept 5 bases outside the gene matches. Germline V gives CDR1 DFQATT, CDR2 SNEGSKA (reference sequence). The CDR3 spans 15 residues. The CDR3 DNA reads as TGCAGTGCCCGAGGACTAGCGGGAGTCTACAATGAGCAGTTCTTC. Protein product: CSARGLAGVYNEQFF.

This chain joins TRBV6-5 and TRBJ2-1; possible D gene TRBD2, 7 bases. The germline gives CDR1 MNHEY, CDR2 SVGAGI. Trimming stripped 4 bases from V and 6 bases from J, with 22 bases between. There are 17 residues in the CDR3. CDR3 bases: TGTGCCAGCAGTTCAGGGGTTTCACTAGCGCTGGGCAATGAGCAGTTCTTC. As protein: CASSSGVSLALGNEQFF.

This clonotype was detected many times. The genes are TRBV5-1 and TRBJ1-1; D is possibly TRBD1 (5 bases). Trimming left V 2 bases short and J 3 bases short, with 11 bases between. Per germline, CDR1 SGHRS and CDR2 YFSETQ. There are 14 residues in the CDR3. The DNA of the CDR3 is TGCGCCAGCAGCTTTGGGCAGGGTTACACTGAAGCTTTCTTT. Translation: CASSFGQGYTEAFF.

This clonotype was recorded a few times. The chain employs TRBV5-1 and TRBJ2-3; D may be TRBD2 (6 bases). Trimming left V 1 base short and J 1 base short, with 13 bases between. Germline CDR1 reads SGHRS; CDR2 reads YFSETQ. The CDR3 runs 16 residues. CDR3 in DNA: TGCGCCAGCAGCTTGATGGGAGGATTCGGCACAGATACGCAGTATTTT. Translating gives CASSLMGGFGTDTQYF.

A few counts support this clonotype. The CDR3 bases are TGTGCTAGTGGTTGGCTACTCACTACTAGCGGGGACATTAGCACCGGGGAGCTGTTTTTT. It specifies CASGWLLTTSGDISTGELFF. This rearrangement joins TRBV12-5 to TRBJ2-2; TRBD2 aligns across 10 bases. V lost 4 bases to trimming and J lost 4 bases; unmatched junction nucleotides: 18. The CDR3 has 20 amino acids. The germline V gene encodes CDR1 LGHNT and CDR2 FRNRAP.

This chain links TRBV3-1 with TRBJ2-1; perhaps TRBD1 as D (6 bases). CDR1 LGHDT and CDR2 YNNKEL come from the germline V gene (reference sequence). This CDR3 region has 13 residues. Trimming removed 7 bases from V and 8 bases from J, with 15 bases in between. The CDR3 sequence is CASNNRARDEQFF. CDR3 coding DNA: TGTGCCAGCAACAACAGGGCCAGGGATGAGCAGTTCTTC.